This record covers a single T cell receptor (beta chain). Its specificity is unknown. Produced via immunoSEQ multiplex PCR; TCRdb's table is partial and in-frame only. The table records 90,000 to 100,000 clones, 85% to 90% of them present only once. The germline V gene encodes CDR1 MNHEY and CDR2 SMNVEV (reference sequence). The V end was cut by 6 bases, the J end by 2 bases, with 14 bases between. The CDR3 covers 15 residues. The data stem from a study of OX40 agonist ivuxolimab in advanced cancers. Patients were ruled out by autoimmune disease history or systemic immunosuppression. Broader study findings: The average count of expanded clones was higher among CD8+ T cells than among CD4+.

The source material was CD4+ or CD8+ T cells sorted from blood, sampled in a trial of the OX40 agonist ivuxolimab. This rearrangement joins TRBV27 to TRBJ1-3; a weak D match, TRBD1 (6 bases). The clonotype originates from an adult with an advanced solid tumor such as melanoma, head and neck, liver or kidney cancer. In DNA, the CDR3 is TGTGCCAGCAGGAATCATGCAGGGGCTGGAAACACCATATATTTT. Translation gives CASRNHAGAGNTIYF.